This T cell receptor (beta chain) stems from a study of T-cell reconstitution after alpha-beta-depleted transplantation in children. Library preparation (for TCRbeta) was performed with unique molecular identifiers. TCRdb redid the calling of the PCR reads with MiXCR, one entry per CDR3 protein. Of some 500,000 distinct CDR3 sequences in the sample, about 18% were seen once. Per the germline V gene, CDR1 is ENHRY and CDR2 is SYGVKD. The trim removed 6 bases at V and 3 bases at J, leaving 6 bases unmatched. This CDR3 comprises 15 residues. This clonotype was counted a few times. This receptor was identified in a human donor who donated a stem cell graft to a child with acute lymphoblastic leukemia. The source material was PBMCs from the stem cell graft donor, sampled from the stem cell graft. The J gene is TRBJ2-2, the V gene TRBV10-3; 8 bases align to TRBD1. The CDR3 DNA follows: TGTGCCATCAGCCGGACAGGGCGGGACACCGGGGAGCTGTTTTTT. It translates to CAISRTGRDTGELFF.